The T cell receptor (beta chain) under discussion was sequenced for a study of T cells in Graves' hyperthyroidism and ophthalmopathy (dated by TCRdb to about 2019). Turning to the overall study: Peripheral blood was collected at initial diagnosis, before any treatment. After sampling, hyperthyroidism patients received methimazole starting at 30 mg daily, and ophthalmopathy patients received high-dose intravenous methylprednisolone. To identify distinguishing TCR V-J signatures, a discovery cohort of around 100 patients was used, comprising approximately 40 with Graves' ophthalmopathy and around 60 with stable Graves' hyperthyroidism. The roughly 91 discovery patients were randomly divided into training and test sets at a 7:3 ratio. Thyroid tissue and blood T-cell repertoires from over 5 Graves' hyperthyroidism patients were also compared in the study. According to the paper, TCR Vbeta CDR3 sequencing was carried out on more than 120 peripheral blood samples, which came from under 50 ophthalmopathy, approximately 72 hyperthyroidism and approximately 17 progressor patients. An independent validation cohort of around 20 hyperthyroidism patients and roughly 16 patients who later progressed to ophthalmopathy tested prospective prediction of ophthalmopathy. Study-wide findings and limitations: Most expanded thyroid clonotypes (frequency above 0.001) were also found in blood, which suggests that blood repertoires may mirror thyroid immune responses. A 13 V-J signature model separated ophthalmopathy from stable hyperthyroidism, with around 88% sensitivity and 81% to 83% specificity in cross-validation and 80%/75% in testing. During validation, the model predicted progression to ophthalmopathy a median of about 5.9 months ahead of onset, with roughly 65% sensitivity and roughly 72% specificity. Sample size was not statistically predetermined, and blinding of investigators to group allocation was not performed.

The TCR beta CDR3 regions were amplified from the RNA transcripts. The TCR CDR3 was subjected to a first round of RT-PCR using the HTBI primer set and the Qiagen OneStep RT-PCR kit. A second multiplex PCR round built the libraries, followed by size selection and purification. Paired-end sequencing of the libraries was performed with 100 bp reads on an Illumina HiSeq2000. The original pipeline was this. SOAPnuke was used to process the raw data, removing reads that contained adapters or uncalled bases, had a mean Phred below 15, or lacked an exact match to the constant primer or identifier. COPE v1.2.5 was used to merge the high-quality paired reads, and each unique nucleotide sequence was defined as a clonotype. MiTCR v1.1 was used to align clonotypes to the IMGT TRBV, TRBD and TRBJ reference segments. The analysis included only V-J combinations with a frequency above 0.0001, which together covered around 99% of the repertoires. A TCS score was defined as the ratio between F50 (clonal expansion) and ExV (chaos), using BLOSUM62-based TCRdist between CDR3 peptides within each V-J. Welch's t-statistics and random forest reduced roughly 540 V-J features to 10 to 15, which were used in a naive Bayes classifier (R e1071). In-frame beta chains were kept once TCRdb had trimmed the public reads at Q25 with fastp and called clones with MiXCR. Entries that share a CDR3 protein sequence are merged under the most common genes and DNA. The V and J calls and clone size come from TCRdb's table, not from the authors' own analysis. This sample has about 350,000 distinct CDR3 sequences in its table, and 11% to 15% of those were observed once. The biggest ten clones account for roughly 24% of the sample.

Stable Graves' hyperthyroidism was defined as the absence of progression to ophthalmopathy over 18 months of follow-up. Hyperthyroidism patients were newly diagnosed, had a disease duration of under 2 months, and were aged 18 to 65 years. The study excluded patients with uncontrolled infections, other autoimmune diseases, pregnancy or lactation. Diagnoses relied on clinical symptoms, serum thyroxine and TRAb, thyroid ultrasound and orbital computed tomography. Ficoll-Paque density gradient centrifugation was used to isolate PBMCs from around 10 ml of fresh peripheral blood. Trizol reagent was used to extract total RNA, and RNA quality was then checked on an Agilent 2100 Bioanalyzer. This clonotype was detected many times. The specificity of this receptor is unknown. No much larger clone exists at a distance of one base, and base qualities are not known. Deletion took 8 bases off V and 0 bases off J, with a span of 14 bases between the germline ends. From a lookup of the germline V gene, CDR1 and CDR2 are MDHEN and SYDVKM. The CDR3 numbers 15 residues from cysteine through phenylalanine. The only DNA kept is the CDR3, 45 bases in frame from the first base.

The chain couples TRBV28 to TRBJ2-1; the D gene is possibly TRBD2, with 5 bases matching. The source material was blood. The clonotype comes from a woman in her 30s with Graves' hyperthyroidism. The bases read TGTGCCAGCGGGAGACCGAGAATCTCCTACAATGAGCAGTTCTTC. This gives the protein CASGRPRISYNEQFF. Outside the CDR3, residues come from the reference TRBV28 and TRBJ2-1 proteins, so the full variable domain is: DVKVTQSSRYLVKRTGEKVFLECVQDMDHENMFWYRQDPGLGLRLIYFSYDVKMKEKGDIPEGYSVSREKKERFSLILESASTNQTSMYLCASGRPRISYNEQFFGPGTRLTVL.